The 27 T cell receptor beta chains in this list originate from one sample, sequenced in a study of T cells in Graves' hyperthyroidism and ophthalmopathy. Amplified regions were TCR beta CDR3 sequences from RNA transcripts. The HTBI primer set drove a first-round RT-PCR of the TCR CDR3. TCRdb called the multiplex PCR reads again in MiXCR, with one record for every CDR3 protein. The data hold almost 600,000 distinct CDR3 sequences, with more than 11% observed a single time. Material: blood. The source of these receptors is a woman aged 25 to 45 with Graves' hyperthyroidism that later progressed to Graves' ophthalmopathy.

This chain connects TRBV14 to TRBJ1-1, with 7 nucleotides matching TRBD1. V was pared by 2 bases and J by 11 bases, with 2 bases of the junction left unmatched. Germline CDR1 is SGHDN and CDR2 is FVKESK. The CDR3 is 11 residues long. As DNA, the CDR3 is TGTGCCAGCAGCCAAAGGGGGCCTGCTTTCTTT. This sequence encodes CASSQRGPAFF.

This clonotype was picked up many times. The rearrangement uses TRBV11-3 and TRBJ2-3; TRBD2 matches at 8 bases. In germline, CDR1 is SGHNT, CDR2 YENEEA. The CDR3 has 16 residues. The trim removed 5 bases at V and 4 bases at J, leaving 11 bases unmatched. The DNA of the CDR3 is TGTGCCAGCAGCCTCTTCGGGGGGGCCGTATCAGATACGCAGTATTTT. It translates to CASSLFGGAVSDTQYF.

CDR3: CASSLLGLSGAFF. The CDR3 nucleotides read TGTGCCAGCAGTTTATTGGGACTAAGTGGGGCTTTCTTT. The rearrangement joins TRBV28 to TRBJ1-1; possible D gene TRBD1, 5 bases. The CDR3 spans 13 residues. Looked up from germline, CDR1 is MDHEN and CDR2 is SYDVKM. Trimming stripped 1 base from V and 11 bases from J, with 14 bases between.

This clonotype was picked up a small number of times. J is TRBJ2-7 and V is TRBV5-4; either TRBD1 or TRBD2 may fit D (6 bases each). Germline loops: CDR1 SGHNT, CDR2 YYREEE (reference sequence). The V gene lost 4 bases and the J gene lost 6 bases, with 17 bases spanning the gap. The CDR3 loop spans 14 amino acids. This chain's CDR3 is CASSMGPGGGEQYF. The CDR3 bases are TGTGCCAGCAGCATGGGACCAGGAGGGGGCGAGCAGTACTTC.

This clonotype was counted a few times. The J gene is TRBJ2-4, the V gene TRBV29-1, with D unresolved. The germline gives CDR1 SQVTM, CDR2 ANQGSEA. Trimming stripped 4 bases from V and 4 bases from J, with 11 bases between. The length of the CDR3 is 13 residues. The CDR3 nucleotides are TGCAGCGTTGGGGTCCCAGGAAAAAACATTCAGTACTTC. Protein sequence: CSVGVPGKNIQYF.

This clonotype was detected many times. The CDR3, as DNA: TGTGCCAGCAGCGTAGAGTGGTCCCCCACAGATACGCAGTATTTT. Protein sequence: CASSVEWSPTDTQYF. The rearrangement links TRBV9 to TRBJ2-3, with unresolved D. The CDR3 has 15 amino acids. Germline values: CDR1 SGDLS, CDR2 YYNGEE. V shed 0 bases and J shed 2 bases, with 10 bases lying between them.

In its sample, this clonotype was seen many times. CDR3 DNA: TGTGCCAGCACCACAAGAGGGACAAATGAGCAGTTCTTC. Translated, it gives CASTTRGTNEQFF. The V gene is TRBV12-3 or TRBV12-4, the J gene TRBJ2-1; D perhaps matches TRBD1 (6 bases). The CDR3 is made up of 13 amino acids. Trimming cost V 7 bases and J 7 bases, with 14 bases left between them.

In its sample, this clonotype was seen many times. The chain couples TRBV2 to TRBJ2-5; 10 bases match TRBD2. There are 14 residues in the CDR3. V shed 3 bases and J 6 bases; nucleotides not matched to a gene: 4. From germline, CDR1 is SNHLY and CDR2 FYNNEI. The DNA of the CDR3 is TGTGCCAGCAGTGAGCCTAGCGGGAGCCAGACCCAGTACTTC. Protein product: CASSEPSGSQTQYF.

This clonotype was observed many times. The V and J genes are TRBV2 and TRBJ1-1; D is uncertain. V was cut by 2 bases and J by 11 bases, with 15 bases left in between. Germline CDR1 and CDR2: SNHLY and FYNNEI. The CDR3 is 13 amino acids. The CDR3 coding sequence is TGTGCCAGCAGTGAAAGTCTGACCTTGGGGGCTTTCTTT. Translating it yields CASSESLTLGAFF.

The table lists this clonotype with many counts. The V and J genes are TRBV6-1 and TRBJ1-6; D not resolved. The V gene lost 4 bases and the J gene lost 9 bases, with 7 bases spanning the gap. The germline V gene has CDR1 MNHNS and CDR2 SASEGT. The CDR3 length is 12 residues. CDR3 sequence reads: CASSVHTSPLHF. The DNA of the CDR3 is TGTGCCAGCAGTGTACATACTTCACCCCTCCACTTT.

The chain couples TRBV20-1 to TRBJ1-5, with 8 positions matching TRBD1. Germline V gene lookup returns CDR1 DFQATT and CDR2 SNEGSKA (reference sequence). J lost 5 bases, V lost 6 bases, and 9 bases had no gene match. The CDR3 is 14 residues long. CDR3 DNA sequence: TGCAGTGCAGAGAGAGGGACAGGTGATCAGCCCCAGCATTTT. This codes for CSAERGTGDQPQHF.

Comment on this clonotype: This may be a read error, as it is one base from a much larger clone. The gene calls are TRBV7-3 and TRBJ2-3, with TRBD1 matching over 8 bases. Germline-derived CDR1 and CDR2 are SGHTA and FQGTGA. The CDR3 consists of 15 residues. With 3 bases clipped from V and 1 base from J, the junction kept 3 bases outside the gene matches. CDR3 protein: CASSFQGAGTDTQYF. In DNA, the CDR3 is TGTGCCAGCAGCTTTCAGGGGGCCGGCACAGATACGCAGTATTTT.

The V gene is TRBV6-1, the J gene TRBJ1-2, with D maybe TRBD1 (5 bases). In germline, CDR1 is MNHNS, CDR2 SASEGT. The V end lost 8 bases, the J end lost 4 bases, and 14 bases lay between the germline ends. This CDR3 has 13 amino acids. In DNA form, the CDR3 reads TGTGCCAGCTTTGAGGGGTCCGTCTATGGCTACACCTTC. Translating it yields CASFEGSVYGYTF.

This clonotype has at least ten counts. As DNA, the CDR3 is TGTGCCAGCAGACCGGGCGGGGCCGGGGAGCTGTTTTTT. As protein: CASRPGGAGELFF. The gene calls are TRBV2 and TRBJ2-2, with TRBD2 as a possible D gene (6 bases). Germline V gene sequence: CDR1 SNHLY, CDR2 FYNNEI. This CDR3 region has 13 residues. V lost 6 bases, J lost 6 bases, and 11 bases lay in between.

The sample holds many counts of this clonotype. The chain couples TRBV19 to TRBJ1-1; D unclear. This CDR3 has 15 amino acids. V was clipped by 5 bases and J by 2 bases, with 15 bases between them. Germline V gene sequence: CDR1 LNHDA, CDR2 SQIVND (reference sequence). DNA for the CDR3: TGTGCCAGTAGTCCGATCAGACGGGTTAACACTGAAGCTTTCTTT. This gives the protein CASSPIRRVNTEAFF. The full variable domain, in which reference TRBV19 and TRBJ1-1 provide the parts outside the CDR3, is DGGITQSPKYLFRKEGQNVTLSCEQNLNHDAMYWYRQDPGQGLRLIYYSQIVNDFQKGDIAEGYSVSREKKESFPLTVTSAQKNPTAFYLCASSPIRRVNTEAFFGQGTRLTVV.

This clonotype was counted ten times or more. One end of the junction is discordant with germline, which a read error may explain. J is TRBJ1-6 and V is TRBV24-1; D remains unclear. Germline values: CDR1 KGHDR, CDR2 SFDVKD. The CDR3 is made up of 17 amino acids. In DNA form, the CDR3 reads TGTGCCACCAGTGATTTTCATACGGCAGCCTATGATTCACCCCTCCACTTT. As protein: CATSDFHTAAYDSPLHF.

This clonotype appeared a few times. This chain joins TRBV13 and TRBJ2-5, with a weak D call TRBD2 (6 bases). The CDR3 runs 13 residues. Per the germline V gene, CDR1 is PRHDT and CDR2 is FYEKMQ (reference sequence). V was clipped by 0 bases and J by 6 bases, with 8 bases between them. The CDR3, as DNA: TGTGCCAGCAGCTTAGGGGAGGGGAAGACCCAGTACTTC. Translated, it gives CASSLGEGKTQYF.

This sequence joins TRBV28 and TRBJ1-2; TRBD1 might be the D (5 bases). Per germline, CDR1 MDHEN and CDR2 SYDVKM. Deletions cut 6 bases from V and 7 bases from J, with 15 bases between. The CDR3 runs 13 residues. The CDR3 here is CASSPGRDTGYTF. CDR3 DNA: TGTGCCAGCAGCCCGGGCAGGGATACTGGCTACACCTTC.

This clonotype was seen repeatedly, ten times or more. The chain is built from TRBV6-5 and TRBJ1-1; possible D gene TRBD1, 5 bases. The CDR3 sequence is 14 residues long. Germline V gene data show CDR1 as MNHEY and CDR2 as SVGAGI. V lost 0 bases to trimming and J lost 5 bases, with 10 bases between them. CDR3 loop: CASSYSRGDTEAFF. CDR3 sequence (DNA): TGTGCCAGCAGTTACTCGCGGGGGGATACTGAAGCTTTCTTT.

Ten or more counts support this clonotype. The genes are TRBV6-2 or TRBV6-3 and TRBJ2-1, with 8 bases matching TRBD1. Germline assignment: CDR1 MNHEY and CDR2 SVGEGT. This CDR3 spans 17 amino acids. Germline trimming cut 4 bases from V and 0 bases from J; bases unmatched to any gene: 8. CDR3 residues: CASSSLRTGSSYNEQFF. DNA for the CDR3: TGTGCCAGCAGTTCCCTCAGGACAGGGAGCTCCTACAATGAGCAGTTCTTC.

There are many counts of this clonotype. The rearrangement links TRBV2 to TRBJ1-1; D not resolved. CDR1 and CDR2 (germline): SNHLY, FYNNEI. V was cut by 4 bases and J by 10 bases, with 10 bases left in between. The CDR3 has 11 residues. The CDR3 is CASSAEVGAFF. The CDR3 DNA is TGTGCCAGCAGTGCCGAGGTGGGAGCTTTCTTT.

The genes are TRBV20-1 and TRBJ2-2, with D perhaps TRBD2 (5 bases). The CDR3 spans 14 residues. Looked up from germline, CDR1 is DFQATT and CDR2 is SNEGSKA (reference sequence). The V and J ends lost 4 bases and 13 bases respectively, with 22 bases between them. CDR3 in amino acids: CSANEGVGSVGLFF. CDR3 nucleotide sequence: TGCAGTGCTAATGAGGGAGTGGGGTCGGTTGGGCTGTTTTTT.

This clonotype was detected ten times or more. V usage is TRBV11-3 and J usage is TRBJ1-4, with 12 bases that match TRBD1. Germline CDR1 reads SGHNT; CDR2 reads YENEEA. The CDR3 spans 15 residues. With 5 bases clipped from V and 8 bases from J, the junction kept 6 bases outside the gene matches. CDR3 sequence: CASSNWDRGQEKLFF. In DNA form, the CDR3 reads TGTGCCAGCAGCAACTGGGACAGGGGGCAAGAAAAACTGTTTTTT.

There are a few counts of this clonotype. This chain links TRBV7-2 with TRBJ2-2; TRBD1 agrees at 9 bases. The germline gives CDR1 SGHTA, CDR2 FQGNSA. The CDR3 covers 15 residues. Trimming took 5 bases from V and 7 from J; bases not matched to a gene: 8. The CDR3 here is CASSLGDRAGGELFF. The CDR3 bases are TGTGCCAGCAGCCTTGGGGACAGGGCGGGCGGGGAGCTGTTTTTT.

At least ten counts were recorded for this clonotype. V gene TRBV20-1 combines with J gene TRBJ2-7; 8 bases align to TRBD2. Unmatched junction bases numbered 1, after V lost 3 bases and J lost 0 bases. The CDR3 is made up of 13 amino acids. Germline values: CDR1 DFQATT, CDR2 SNEGSKA (reference sequence). Written as DNA, the CDR3 is TGCAGTGCTAGTAGCGGGATCTCCTACGAGCAGTACTTC. It specifies CSASSGISYEQYF.

The chain carries TRBV9 and TRBJ2-3; D not certain. Per germline, CDR1 SGDLS and CDR2 YYNGEE. Trimming stripped 2 bases from V and 2 bases from J, with 9 bases between. This CDR3 comprises 14 residues. DNA of the CDR3: TGTGCCAGCAGCGTTGACGGACCCACAGATACGCAGTATTTT. This codes for CASSVDGPTDTQYF.

The chain has TRBV7-2 and TRBJ1-2; D uncertain. The germline gives CDR1 SGHTA, CDR2 FQGNSA. The length of the CDR3 is 10 residues. Trimming left V 5 bases short and J 8 bases short, with 6 bases between. CDR3 residues: CASSPPGYTF. The CDR3 region has the DNA TGTGCCAGCAGCCCGCCGGGCTACACCTTC.